This entry describes one T cell receptor beta chain. The antigen is not known. Method: immunoSEQ multiplex PCR; TCRdb's copy keeps in-frame clones and lacks some. The sample has about 110,000 clones, less than 95% seen once. The data derive from a study of T cell responses to AZD1222 COVID-19 vaccine. Germline values: CDR1 SGHDN, CDR2 FVKESK. The CDR3 length is 11 residues. V gave up 4 bases and J gave up 11 bases, with 9 bases separating them. Study-level results: Scientists sampled the repertoires only once the peak T cell response had passed. Spike was spanned by vaccine-associated CD4 TCRs, which were dominant at 160-218 and 743-854. Spike-specific TCR breadth rose after two AZD1222 doses, and depth rose as well. Donors skewed white British and female; clonal diversity was possibly underestimated.

The starting material was peripheral blood, obtained 28 days after the second AZD1222 dose. The chain uses TRBV14 and TRBJ2-1, with D uncertain. The TCR was taken from an adult who received the AZD1222 COVID-19 vaccine. The CDR3 sequence: CASSLYGQQFF. Written as DNA, the CDR3 is TGTGCCAGCAGCCTGTATGGCCAGCAGTTCTTC.